These 2 T cell receptor beta chains were all obtained from the same sample, sequenced in a study of beta chain features in type 1 diabetes. The whole isolated RNA underwent reverse transcription, so sequencing captured expressed TCRB transcripts. Clones were sequenced by immunoSEQ multiplex PCR, and TCRdb holds only the in-frame ones, with some missing. The repertoire holds roughly 230,000 clones, with 7.5% to 10% as singletons. The sequenced sample was naive CD4+ T cells from blood. Source of these receptors: a woman between 18 and 29 years old in good health.

The table lists this clone with a few counts. V is TRBV2 and J is TRBJ2-2; 7 positions agree with TRBD1. Trimming at V came to 2 bases and at J to 6 bases, leaving 12 bases not matched to a gene. CDR1 SNHLY and CDR2 FYNNEI come from the germline V gene. CDR3 length: 17 amino acids. The CDR3 loop is CASSEFSGTVRPGELFF. The CDR3 DNA is TGTGCCAGCAGTGAATTCTCCGGGACAGTTCGTCCCGGGGAGCTGTTTTTT.

CDR3 region: CASSQGPGQLNYGYTF. CDR3 coding DNA: TGCGCCAGCAGCCAAGGACCGGGACAGCTAAACTATGGCTACACCTTC. The gene calls are TRBV5-1 and TRBJ1-2; 7 bases line up with TRBD1. This CDR3 has 16 residues. J lost 2 bases, V lost 4 bases, and 11 bases had no gene match. Germline V gene sequence: CDR1 SGHRS, CDR2 YFSETQ.